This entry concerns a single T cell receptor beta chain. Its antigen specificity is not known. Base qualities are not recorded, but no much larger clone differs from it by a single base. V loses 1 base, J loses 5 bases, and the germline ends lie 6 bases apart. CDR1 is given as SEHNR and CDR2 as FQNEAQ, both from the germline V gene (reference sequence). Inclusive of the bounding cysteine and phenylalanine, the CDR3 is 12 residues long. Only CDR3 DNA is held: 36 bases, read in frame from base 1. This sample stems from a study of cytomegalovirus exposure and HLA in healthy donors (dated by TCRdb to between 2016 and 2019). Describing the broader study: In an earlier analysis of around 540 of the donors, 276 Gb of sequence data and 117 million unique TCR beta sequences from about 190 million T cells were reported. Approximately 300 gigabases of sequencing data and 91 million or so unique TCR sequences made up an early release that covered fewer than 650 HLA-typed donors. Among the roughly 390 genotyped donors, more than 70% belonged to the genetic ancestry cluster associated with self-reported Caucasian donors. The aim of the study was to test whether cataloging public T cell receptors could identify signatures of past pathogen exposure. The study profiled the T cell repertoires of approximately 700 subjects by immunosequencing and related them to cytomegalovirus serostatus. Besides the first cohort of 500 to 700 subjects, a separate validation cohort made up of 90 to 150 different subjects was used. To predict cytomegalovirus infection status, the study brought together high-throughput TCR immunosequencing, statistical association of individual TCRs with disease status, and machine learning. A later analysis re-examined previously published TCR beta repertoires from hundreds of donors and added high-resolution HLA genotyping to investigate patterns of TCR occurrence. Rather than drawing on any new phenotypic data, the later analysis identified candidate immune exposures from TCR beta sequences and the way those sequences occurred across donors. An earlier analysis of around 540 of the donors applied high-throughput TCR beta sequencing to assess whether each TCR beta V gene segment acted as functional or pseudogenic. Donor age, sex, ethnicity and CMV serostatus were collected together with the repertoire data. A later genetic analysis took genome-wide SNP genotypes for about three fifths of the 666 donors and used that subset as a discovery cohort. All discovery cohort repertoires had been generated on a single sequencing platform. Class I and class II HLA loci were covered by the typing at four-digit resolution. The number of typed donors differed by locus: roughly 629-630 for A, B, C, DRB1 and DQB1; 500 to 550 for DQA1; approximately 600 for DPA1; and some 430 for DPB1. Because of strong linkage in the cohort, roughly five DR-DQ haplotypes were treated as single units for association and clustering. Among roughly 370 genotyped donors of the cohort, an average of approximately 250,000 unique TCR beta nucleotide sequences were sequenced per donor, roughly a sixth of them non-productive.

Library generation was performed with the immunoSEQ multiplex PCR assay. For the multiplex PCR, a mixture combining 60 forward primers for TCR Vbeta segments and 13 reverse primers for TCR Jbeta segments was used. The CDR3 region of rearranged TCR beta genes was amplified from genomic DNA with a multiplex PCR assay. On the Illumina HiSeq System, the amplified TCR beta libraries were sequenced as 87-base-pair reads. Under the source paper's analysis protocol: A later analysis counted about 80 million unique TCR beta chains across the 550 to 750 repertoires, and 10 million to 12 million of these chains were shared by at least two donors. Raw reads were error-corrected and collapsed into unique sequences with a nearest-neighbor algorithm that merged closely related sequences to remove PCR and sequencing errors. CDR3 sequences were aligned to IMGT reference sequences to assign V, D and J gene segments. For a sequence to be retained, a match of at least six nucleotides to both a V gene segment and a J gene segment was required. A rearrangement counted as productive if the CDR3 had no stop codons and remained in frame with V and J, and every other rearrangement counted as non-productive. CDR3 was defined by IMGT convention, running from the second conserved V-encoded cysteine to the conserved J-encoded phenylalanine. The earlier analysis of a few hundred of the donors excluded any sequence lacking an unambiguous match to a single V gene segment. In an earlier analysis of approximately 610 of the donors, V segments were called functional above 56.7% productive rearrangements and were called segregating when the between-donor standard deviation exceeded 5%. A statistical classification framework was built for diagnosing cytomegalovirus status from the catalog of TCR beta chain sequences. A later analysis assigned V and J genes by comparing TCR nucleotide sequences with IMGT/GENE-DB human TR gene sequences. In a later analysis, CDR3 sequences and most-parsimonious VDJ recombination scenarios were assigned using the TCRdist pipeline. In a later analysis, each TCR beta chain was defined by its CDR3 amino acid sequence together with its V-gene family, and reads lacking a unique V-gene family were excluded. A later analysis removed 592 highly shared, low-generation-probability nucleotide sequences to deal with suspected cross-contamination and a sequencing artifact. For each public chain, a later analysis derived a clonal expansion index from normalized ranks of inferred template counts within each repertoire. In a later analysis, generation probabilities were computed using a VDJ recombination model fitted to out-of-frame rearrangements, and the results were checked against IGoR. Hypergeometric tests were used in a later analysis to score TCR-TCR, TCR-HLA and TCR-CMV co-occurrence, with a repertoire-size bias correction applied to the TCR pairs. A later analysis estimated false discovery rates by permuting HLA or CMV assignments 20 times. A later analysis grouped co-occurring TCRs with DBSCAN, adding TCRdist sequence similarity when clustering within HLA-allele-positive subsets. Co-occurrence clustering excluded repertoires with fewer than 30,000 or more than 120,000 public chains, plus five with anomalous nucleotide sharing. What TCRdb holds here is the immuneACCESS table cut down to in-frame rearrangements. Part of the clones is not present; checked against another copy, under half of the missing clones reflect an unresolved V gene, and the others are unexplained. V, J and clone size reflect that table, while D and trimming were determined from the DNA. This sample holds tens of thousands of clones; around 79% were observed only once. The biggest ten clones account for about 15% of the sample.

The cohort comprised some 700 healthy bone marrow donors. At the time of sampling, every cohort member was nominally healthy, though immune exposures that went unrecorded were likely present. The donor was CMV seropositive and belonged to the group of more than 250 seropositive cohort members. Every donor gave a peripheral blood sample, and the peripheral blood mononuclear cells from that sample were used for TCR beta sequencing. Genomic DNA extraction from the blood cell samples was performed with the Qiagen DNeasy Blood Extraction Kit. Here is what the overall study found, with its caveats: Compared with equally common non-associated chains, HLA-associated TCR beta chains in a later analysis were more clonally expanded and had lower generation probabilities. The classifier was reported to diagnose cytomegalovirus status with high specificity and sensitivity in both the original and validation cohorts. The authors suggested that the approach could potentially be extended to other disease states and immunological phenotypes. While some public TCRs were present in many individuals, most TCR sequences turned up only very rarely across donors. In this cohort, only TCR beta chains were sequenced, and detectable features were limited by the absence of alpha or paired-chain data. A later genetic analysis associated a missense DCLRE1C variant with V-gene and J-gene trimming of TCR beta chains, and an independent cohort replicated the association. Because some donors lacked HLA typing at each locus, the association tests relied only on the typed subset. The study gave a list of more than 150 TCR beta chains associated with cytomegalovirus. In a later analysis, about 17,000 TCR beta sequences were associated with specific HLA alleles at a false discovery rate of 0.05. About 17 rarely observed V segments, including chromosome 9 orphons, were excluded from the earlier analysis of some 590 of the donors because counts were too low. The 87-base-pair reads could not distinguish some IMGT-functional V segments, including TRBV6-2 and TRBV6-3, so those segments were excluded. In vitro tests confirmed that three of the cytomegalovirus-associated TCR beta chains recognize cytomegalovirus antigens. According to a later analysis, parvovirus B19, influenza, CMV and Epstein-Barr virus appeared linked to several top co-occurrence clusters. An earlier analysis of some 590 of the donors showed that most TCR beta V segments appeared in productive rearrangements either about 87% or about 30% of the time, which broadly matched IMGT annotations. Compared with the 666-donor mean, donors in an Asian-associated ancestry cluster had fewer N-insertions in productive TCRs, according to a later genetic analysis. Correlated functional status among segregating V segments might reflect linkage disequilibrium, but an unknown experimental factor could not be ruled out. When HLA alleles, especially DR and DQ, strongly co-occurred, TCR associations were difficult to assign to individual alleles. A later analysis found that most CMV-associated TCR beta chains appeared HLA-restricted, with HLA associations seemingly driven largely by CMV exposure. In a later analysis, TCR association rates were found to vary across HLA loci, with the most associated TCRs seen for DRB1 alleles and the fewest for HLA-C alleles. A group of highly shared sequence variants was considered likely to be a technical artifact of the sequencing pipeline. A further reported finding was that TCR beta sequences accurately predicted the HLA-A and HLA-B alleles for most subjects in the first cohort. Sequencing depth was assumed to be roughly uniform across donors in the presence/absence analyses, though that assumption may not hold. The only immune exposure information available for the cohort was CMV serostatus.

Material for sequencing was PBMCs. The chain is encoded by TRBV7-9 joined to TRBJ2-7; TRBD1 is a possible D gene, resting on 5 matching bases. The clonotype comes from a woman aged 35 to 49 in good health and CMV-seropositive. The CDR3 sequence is CASSLEGNEQYF. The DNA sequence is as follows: TGTGCCAGCAGCTTAGAGGGGAACGAGCAGTACTTC.